A selection of T cell receptor beta chains follows, all from one sample in a study of radiation and T cells in renal cell carcinoma. Only in-frame clones appear in the TCRdb table, and some are missing; sequencing was by immunoSEQ multiplex PCR. The sample consists of about 77,000 clones, 70% to 90% of them appearing once. Sequencing used blood, obtained from a patient whose treatment included radiotherapy and nephrectomy. These receptor sequences come from an older woman with renal cell carcinoma. CDR3s include the opening cysteine and the closing phenylalanine or tryptophan. The D gene is left open where the match is weak. The size entry is marked missing in some rows and otherwise reads once, few, many or a size class.

size: few; V: TRBV7-6; J: TRBJ2-3; D: -; DNA: TGTGCCAGCAGCTCCAGGGGAGATACGCAGTATTTT; CDR3: CASSSRGDTQYF
size: -; V: TRBV9; J: TRBJ1-1; D: TRBD1; DNA: TGTGCCAGCAGCGTAGACAGGGGTACTGAAGCTTTCTTT; CDR3: CASSVDRGTEAFF
size: -; V: TRBV5-3; J: TRBJ1-2; D: TRBD1; DNA: TGTGCCAGAAGGGGAGGGACAGAAAAGGACTATGGCTACACCTTC; CDR3: CARRGGTEKDYGYTF
size: -; V: TRBV4-2; J: TRBJ1-2; D: TRBD1; DNA: TGTGCCAGCAGCCAAGAGACTAGGGGGCCTAACTATGGCTACACCTTC; CDR3: CASSQETRGPNYGYTF
size: -; V: TRBV9; J: TRBJ2-5; D: -; DNA: TGTGCCAGCAGCAAGACAGGGTCGGGGCTAGCGATAGAGACCCAGTACTTC; CDR3: CASSKTGSGLAIETQYF
size: -; V: TRBV10-3; J: TRBJ1-4; D: -; DNA: TGTGCCATCAAAATTAAGACATCCAGCACCGAAAAACTGTTTTTT; CDR3: CAIKIKTSSTEKLFF
size: -; V: TRBV19; J: TRBJ2-7; D: TRBD1; DNA: TGTGCCAGTAGTGCCGGGACAGGGGCCTACGAGCAGTACTTC; CDR3: CASSAGTGAYEQYF
size: -; V: TRBV2; J: TRBJ1-4; D: -; DNA: TGTGCCAGCAGTGAGAAGATCAGAGCAACTAATGAAAAACTGTTTTTT; CDR3: CASSEKIRATNEKLFF
size: -; V: TRBV15; J: TRBJ1-3; D: -; DNA: TGTGCCACCAGCAGAGATCAAATCTCTGGAAACACCATATATTTT; CDR3: CATSRDQISGNTIYF
size: -; V: TRBV20-1; J: TRBJ2-7; D: -; DNA: TGCAGTGCTTACACCGGGGACGAGCAGTACTTC; CDR3: CSAYTGDEQYF
size: -; V: TRBV4-2; J: TRBJ1-2; D: -; DNA: TGTGCCAGCAGCCAACTCACAGGAGGCAACTATGGCTACACCTTC; CDR3: CASSQLTGGNYGYTF
size: few; V: TRBV11-2; J: TRBJ2-5; D: -; DNA: TGTGCCAGCAGCTTAGGGAGTCCTCCGTACTTC; CDR3: CASSLGSPPYF
size: once; V: TRBV4-1; J: TRBJ1-2; D: -; DNA: TGCGCCAGCAGCCAAGATCGGGGCCCGTCGGGCTATGGCTACACCTTC; CDR3: CASSQDRGPSGYGYTF
size: -; V: TRBV7-9; J: TRBJ2-3; D: TRBD1; DNA: TGTGCCAGCAGCCCAGCTCGGGGACAGGGGAGGTCAGATACGCAGTATTTT; CDR3: CASSPARGQGRSDTQYF
size: -; V: TRBV4-3; J: TRBJ2-7; D: -; DNA: TGCGCCAGCAGCCAAGGGCTAATCTCCTACGAGCAGTACTTC; CDR3: CASSQGLISYEQYF
size: -; V: TRBV7-2; J: TRBJ2-7; D: TRBD1; DNA: TGTGCCAGCAGCTACGGGACAGGGGCCCTCCAGTTATGGTTC; CDR3: CASSYGTGALQLWF
size: -; V: TRBV28; J: TRBJ2-3; D: TRBD2; DNA: TGTGCCAGCAACAGGCTTCCCGGGGGGGCGAAAGATACGCAGTATTTT; CDR3: CASNRLPGGAKDTQYF
size: -; V: TRBV5-1; J: TRBJ1-2; D: -; DNA: TGCGCCAGCAGCTTGGAGGCAGGGCGAGGCTACACCTTC; CDR3: CASSLEAGRGYTF